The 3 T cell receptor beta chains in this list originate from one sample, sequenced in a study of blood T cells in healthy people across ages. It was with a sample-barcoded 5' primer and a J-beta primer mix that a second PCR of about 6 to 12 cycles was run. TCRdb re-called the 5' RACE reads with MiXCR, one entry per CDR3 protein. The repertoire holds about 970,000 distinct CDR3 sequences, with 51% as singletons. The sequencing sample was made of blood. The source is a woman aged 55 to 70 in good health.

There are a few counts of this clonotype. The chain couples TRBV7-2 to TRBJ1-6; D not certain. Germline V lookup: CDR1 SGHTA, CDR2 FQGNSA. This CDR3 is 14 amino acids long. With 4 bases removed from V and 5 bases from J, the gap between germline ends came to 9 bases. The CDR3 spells CASSSLSDNSPLHF. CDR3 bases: TGTGCCAGCAGCTCCCTCTCAGATAATTCACCCCTCCACTTT.

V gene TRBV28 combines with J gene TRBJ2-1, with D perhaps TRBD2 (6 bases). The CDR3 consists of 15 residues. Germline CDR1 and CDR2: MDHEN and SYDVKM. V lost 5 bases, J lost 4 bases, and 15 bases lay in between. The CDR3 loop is CASSGGSKGYNEQFF. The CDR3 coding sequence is TGTGCCAGCAGTGGGGGGTCAAAGGGTTACAATGAGCAGTTCTTC.

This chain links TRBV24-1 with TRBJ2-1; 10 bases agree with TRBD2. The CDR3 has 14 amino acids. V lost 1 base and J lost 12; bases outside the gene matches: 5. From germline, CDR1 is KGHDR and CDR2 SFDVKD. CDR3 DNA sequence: TGTGCCACCAGTGATTTTGCTAGCGGGAGAGGGCAGTTCTTC. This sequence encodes CATSDFASGRGQFF.